This entry lists 3 T cell receptor beta chains sequenced from one sample in a study of blood T cells in healthy people across ages. Then a second PCR, running roughly 7 to 11 cycles, was carried out with a sample-barcoded 5' primer and a J-beta primer mix. TCRdb ran MiXCR on the 5' RACE reads and lists one entry per CDR3 protein. Altogether 1.5 million to 2 million distinct CDR3 sequences are present, roughly 50% being singletons, with the ten largest covering more than 2%. Sequencing input: blood. The receptor set was obtained from a woman aged 40 to 55 in good health.

V and J are TRBV5-1 and TRBJ2-7; no clear D gene. V lost 0 bases, J lost 0 bases, and 16 bases lay in between. The CDR3 covers 17 residues. Per germline, CDR1 SGHRS and CDR2 YFSETQ. The chain's CDR3 is CASSLGDLRNSSYEQYF. DNA for the CDR3: TGCGCCAGCAGCTTGGGTGACCTCCGGAACAGCTCCTACGAGCAGTACTTC.

This clonotype was observed a few times. The gene calls are TRBV7-2 and TRBJ2-6, with D perhaps given as TRBD1 or TRBD2 (5 bases each). The V end lost 5 bases, the J end lost 0 bases, and 14 bases lay between the germline ends. The germline V gene encodes CDR1 SGHTA and CDR2 FQGNSA. The CDR3 covers 17 residues. CDR3 region: CASSRTGGASGANVLTF. As DNA, the CDR3 is TGTGCCAGCAGCCGTACTGGGGGAGCCTCTGGGGCCAACGTCCTGACTTTC. The full variable domain, completed using reference TRBV7-2 and TRBJ2-6, is GAGVSQSPSNKVTEKGKDVELRCDPISGHTALYWYRQSLGQGLEFLIYFQGNSAPDKSGLPSDRFSAERTGGSVSTLTIQRTQQEDSAVYLCASSRTGGASGANVLTFGAGSRLTVL.

A few counts support this clonotype. The chain carries TRBV12-3 or TRBV12-4 and TRBJ2-6; D is unclear. V was clipped by 6 bases and J by 3 bases, with 12 bases between them. The CDR3 extends over 15 amino acids. The CDR3 protein is CASRNPGYGANVLTF. CDR3 bases: TGTGCCAGCAGAAATCCCGGGTATGGGGCCAACGTCCTGACTTTC.